These 26 T cell receptor beta chains share one sample of origin, sequenced in a study of human T cells and chemical hapten exposure. One entry per CDR3 protein, called by TCRdb with MiXCR from the RACE reads. This table holds around 120,000 distinct CDR3 sequences, approximately 15% found once. Time point in this sample: patch test 1, 2 weeks after DPC sensitization. Regarding treatment: therapeutic diphenylcyclopropenone sensitization with weekly scalp DPC. This sample comprised whole blood, obtained in connection with sensitization to the hapten diphenylcyclopropenone (DPC). The receptor set was obtained from a man aged 18 to 29 with alopecia areata. Some clones in this sample may be carry-over from other donors' samples.

The CDR3 DNA reads as TGCGCCAGCAGCCAAGAGTGGCCAGGGCCCACCTACGAGCAGTACTTC. It encodes CASSQEWPGPTYEQYF. The V gene is TRBV4-3, the J gene TRBJ2-7; maybe TRBD1 (5 bases). V was shortened by 0 bases and J by 2 bases, with 14 bases between the two germline ends. This CDR3 region has 16 residues. Germline CDR1 reads LGHNA; CDR2 reads YSLEER.

J is TRBJ2-3 and V is TRBV5-1; 7 positions agree with TRBD1. Germline-derived CDR1 and CDR2 are SGHRS and YFSETQ. The length of the CDR3 is 15 residues. V trimming: 2 bases; J trimming: 4 bases; junction bases outside the gene matches: 7. DNA for the CDR3: TGCGCCAGCAGCTTACAGGGGCAGGAGGCAGATACGCAGTATTTT. Translation gives CASSLQGQEADTQYF.

This clonotype was observed a handful of times. The chain employs TRBV4-3 and TRBJ1-4, with TRBD1 matching over 8 bases. Germline V gene data show CDR1 as LGHNA and CDR2 as YSLEER. The CDR3 spans 15 residues. After removal of 2 bases from V and 7 bases from J, the junction contained 6 bases not matched to a gene. The CDR3 nucleotides are TGCGCCAGCAGCCAACTAGGACAGGGCCGTGAAAAACTGTTTTTT. Translating it yields CASSQLGQGREKLFF.

This clonotype was seen more than once but under ten times. V usage is TRBV11-1 and J usage is TRBJ2-1; weak D call: TRBD2 (5 bases). CDR1 SGHAT and CDR2 FQDESV come from the germline V gene (reference sequence). Between the trimmed V and J ends, which lost 5 bases and 3 bases, there was a span of 17 bases. This CDR3 contains 16 residues. The CDR3 sequence: CASSPNGGLFYNEQFF. The CDR3 DNA follows: TGTGCCAGCAGCCCCAATGGAGGCCTTTTCTACAATGAGCAGTTCTTC.

The V and J genes are TRBV4-2 and TRBJ2-2; 8 nucleotides align to TRBD2. V lost 1 base to trimming and J lost 6 bases; unmatched junction nucleotides: 7. This CDR3 is built from 16 residues. CDR1 and CDR2 from the germline V gene are LGHNA and YNFKEQ. DNA for the CDR3: TGTGCCAGCAGCCAAGTCTCGGGACTAGATTCCGGGGAGCTGTTTTTT. This gives the protein CASSQVSGLDSGELFF.

The chain combines TRBV5-1 with TRBJ1-2, with D perhaps matching TRBD1 (6 bases). The CDR3 is 14 residues long. The ends were cut back, 4 bases at V and 5 bases at J, with 15 bases in the middle. The germline CDR1 and CDR2 sequences are SGHRS and YFSETQ. CDR3 bases: TGCGCCAGCAGCAGGGGGACGGATGATTATGGCTACACCTTC. Translation gives CASSRGTDDYGYTF.

The sample holds many counts of this clonotype. V usage is TRBV4-3 and J usage is TRBJ2-6; maybe TRBD2 (5 bases). This CDR3 region has 16 residues. The V end was cut by 0 bases, the J end by 0 bases, with 6 bases between. The germline gives CDR1 LGHNA, CDR2 YSLEER. CDR3 amino acids: CASSQDRGSGANVLTF. The CDR3 DNA is TGCGCCAGCAGCCAAGATCGGGGCTCTGGGGCCAACGTCCTGACTTTC.

The V call is TRBV18, the J call TRBJ1-5; no clear D. V was cut by 0 bases and J by 9 bases, with 9 bases left in between. CDR3 length equals 13 residues. Germline V lookup: CDR1 KGHSH, CDR2 LQKENI. The DNA for the CDR3 is TGTGCCAGCTCACCACCAGGGTCCGGGCCCCAGCATTTT. Residues: CASSPPGSGPQHF.

The gene calls are TRBV12-3 or TRBV12-4 and TRBJ1-2; no reliable D call. CDR3 length: 11 residues. With 1 base removed from V and 7 bases from J, the gap between germline ends came to 4 bases. The CDR3 spells CASSLGVGYTF. CDR3 sequence (DNA): TGTGCCAGCAGTTTAGGGGTTGGCTACACCTTC.

This sequence joins TRBV28 and TRBJ1-5; 8 nucleotides align to TRBD1. The CDR3 sequence is 14 residues long. V lost 6 bases and J lost 2; bases outside the gene matches: 3. From germline, CDR1 is MDHEN and CDR2 SYDVKM. In DNA form, the CDR3 reads TGTGCCAGCAGACAGGGGGGAGGCAATCAGCCCCAGCATTTT. It translates to CASRQGGGNQPQHF.

The chain links TRBV7-8 to TRBJ1-3; D call uncertain. This CDR3 spans 15 amino acids. The germline V gene has CDR1 SGHVS and CDR2 FQNEAQ. Trimming took 2 bases from V and 7 from J, leaving 15 bases between them. Written as DNA, the CDR3 is TGTGCCAGCAGCTTACTCCAGCATTCCCCGAACACCATATATTTT. The encoded protein is CASSLLQHSPNTIYF.

This clonotype was seen more than once but under ten times. The rearrangement joins TRBV5-1 to TRBJ2-3, with no clear D. Germline V gene data show CDR1 as SGHRS and CDR2 as YFSETQ. The CDR3 has 16 residues. Between the trimmed V and J ends, which lost 2 bases and 0 bases, there was a span of 13 bases. This CDR3 reads CASSFLLRLSTDTQYF. The CDR3 nucleotides read TGCGCCAGCAGCTTCCTTCTACGACTCAGCACAGATACGCAGTATTTT.

There are many counts of this clonotype. The V gene is TRBV5-1, the J gene TRBJ2-1, with D hard to call. Germline CDR1 SGHRS, CDR2 YFSETQ. V shed 4 bases and J shed 3 bases, with 11 bases lying between them. CDR3 length: 14 amino acids. CDR3 in amino acids: CASSETSNYNEQFF. The CDR3 DNA reads as TGCGCCAGCAGCGAGACCTCGAACTACAATGAGCAGTTCTTC. The variable domain in full, with the rest retrieved from reference TRBV5-1 and TRBJ2-1, is KAGVTQTPRYLIKTRGQQVTLSCSPISGHRSVSWYQQTPGQGLQFLFEYFSETQRNKGNFPGRFSGRQFSNSRSEMNVSTLELGDSALYLCASSETSNYNEQFFGPGTRLTVL.

This chain uses TRBV12-3 or TRBV12-4 with TRBJ1-1, with D unclear. V lost 5 bases to trimming and J lost 4 bases, with 17 bases between them. The CDR3 has 15 amino acids. Here the CDR3 reads CASSRHTGLGTEAFF. CDR3 nucleotides: TGTGCCAGCAGTCGGCACACCGGTCTAGGCACTGAAGCTTTCTTT.

The chain is built from TRBV6-5 and TRBJ1-3, with TRBD1 identical over 7 bases. The trim removed 0 bases at V and 0 bases at J, leaving 5 bases unmatched. Per germline, CDR1 MNHEY and CDR2 SVGAGI. The length of the CDR3 is 17 residues. CDR3 in amino acids: CASSYSGQASSGNTIYF. Written as DNA, the CDR3 is TGTGCCAGCAGTTACTCCGGACAGGCGAGCTCTGGAAACACCATATATTTT.

This clonotype occurred a few times. The V gene is TRBV28, the J gene TRBJ2-3, with 9 positions matching TRBD1. CDR1 MDHEN and CDR2 SYDVKM come from the germline V gene. This CDR3 is built from 14 residues. V shed 5 bases, J shed 5 bases, and the junction held 5 bases outside the gene matches. CDR3 protein: CASSLQGAGDTQYF. The CDR3 nucleotides read TGTGCCAGCAGTCTACAGGGGGCTGGAGATACGCAGTATTTT.

The V and J genes are TRBV7-2 and TRBJ2-1; no definite D call. This CDR3 has 13 residues. Per germline, CDR1 SGHTA and CDR2 FQGNSA. Between the trimmed V and J ends, which lost 1 base and 4 bases, there was a span of 5 bases. This CDR3 is CASSLVRYNEQFF. As DNA, the CDR3 is TGTGCCAGCAGCTTAGTTCGATACAATGAGCAGTTCTTC.

V gene TRBV27 combines with J gene TRBJ2-1; 10 bases match TRBD2. Germline V gene sequence: CDR1 MNHEY, CDR2 SMNVEV (reference sequence). This CDR3 is built from 16 residues. The J segment lost 5 bases and the V segment lost 5 bases, leaving 9 bases of the junction unmatched. CDR3 protein: CASSPRELAGNNEQFF. In DNA form, the CDR3 reads TGTGCCAGCAGTCCCCGGGAACTAGCGGGGAACAATGAGCAGTTCTTC.

With respect to this clonotype: Compared with germline, one end of the junction differs, possibly owing to a read error. The chain uses TRBV7-9 and TRBJ1-5; D gene ambiguous. Germline assignment: CDR1 SEHNR and CDR2 FQNEAQ (reference sequence). The CDR3 consists of 12 residues. CDR3 nucleotide sequence: TGTGCCAGCAGCTTTAGCGATCAGCCCCAGCATTTT. Encoded protein: CASSFSDQPQHF.

The rearrangement joins TRBV7-3 to TRBJ1-1; a weak D match, TRBD1 (6 bases). The ends were cut back, 5 bases at V and 2 bases at J, with 15 bases in the middle. The CDR3 is 15 residues long. CDR1 is SGHTA, CDR2 FQGTGA, per germline. The CDR3 loop is CASSLSVRGNTEAFF. Here the CDR3 DNA reads TGTGCCAGCAGCCTGTCGGTCAGGGGAAACACTGAAGCTTTCTTT.

The chain carries TRBV20-1 and TRBJ1-5; D is ambiguous. V shed 2 bases and J shed 0 bases, with 2 bases lying between them. Germline loops: CDR1 DFQATT, CDR2 SNEGSKA (reference sequence). The CDR3 runs to 12 residues. As DNA, the CDR3 is TGCAGTGCTAGATTTAGCAATCAGCCCCAGCATTTT. Its protein product is CSARFSNQPQHF.

The chain couples TRBV6-4 to TRBJ2-3; 7 bases match TRBD2. Trimming removed 2 bases from V and 1 base from J; junction bases left unmatched: 0. Germline loops: CDR1 MRHNA, CDR2 SNTAGT. This CDR3 is built from 14 residues. CDR3: CASSDAGGTDTQYF. CDR3 coding DNA: TGTGCCAGCAGTGACGCGGGGGGCACAGATACGCAGTATTTT.

J is TRBJ2-7 and V is TRBV15, with unresolved D. Per the germline V gene, CDR1 is LNHNV and CDR2 is YYDKDF (reference sequence). This CDR3 contains 15 residues. V was clipped by 3 bases and J by 3 bases, with 15 bases between them. CDR3 in DNA: TGTGCCACCAGCAGGACCTCTGGCAGTAGCTACGAGCAGTACTTC. Protein product: CATSRTSGSSYEQYF.

This clonotype was counted between two and nine times. The chain has TRBV9 and TRBJ1-3, with D uncertain. Germline V gives CDR1 SGDLS, CDR2 YYNGEE. V was shortened by 3 bases and J by 0 bases, with 10 bases between the two germline ends. The CDR3 has 15 amino acids. The CDR3 region has the DNA TGTGCCAGCAGCGCGGACGGCTTCTCTGGAAACACCATATATTTT. Protein sequence: CASSADGFSGNTIYF.

This clonotype has a count of ten or more. The rearrangement joins TRBV7-9 to TRBJ2-2; unclear D gene. Trimming shortened V by 5 bases and J by 0 bases, and 4 bases separated the two germline ends. Germline CDR1 and CDR2: SEHNR and FQNEAQ (reference sequence). The CDR3 totals 13 residues. The CDR3 loop reads CASSASNTGELFF. The CDR3, as DNA: TGTGCCAGCAGCGCCTCGAACACCGGGGAGCTGTTTTTT.

The rearrangement links TRBV15 to TRBJ2-1; 8 bases map to TRBD1. CDR1 LNHNV and CDR2 YYDKDF come from the germline V gene (reference sequence). The J segment lost 4 bases and the V segment lost 6 bases, leaving 8 bases of the junction unmatched. CDR3 size: 15 residues. The CDR3 sequence: CATRKDRVAYNEQFF. The CDR3, as DNA: TGTGCCACCAGAAAGGACAGGGTGGCATACAATGAGCAGTTCTTC.